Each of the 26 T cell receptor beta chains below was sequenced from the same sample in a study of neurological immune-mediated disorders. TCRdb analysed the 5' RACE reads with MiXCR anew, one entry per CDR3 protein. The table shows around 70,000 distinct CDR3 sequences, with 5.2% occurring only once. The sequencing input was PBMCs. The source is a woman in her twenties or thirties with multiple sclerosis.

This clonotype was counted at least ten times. The CDR3 nucleotides are TGTGCCACCAGCCCCCGACAGGGAGGCAATGAGCAGTTCTTC. Translating it yields CATSPRQGGNEQFF. This chain connects TRBV15 to TRBJ2-1, with a weak D call TRBD1 (7 bases). Per the germline V gene, CDR1 is LNHNV and CDR2 is YYDKDF (reference sequence). Trimming took 5 bases from V and 6 from J, leaving 14 bases between them. This CDR3 spans 14 amino acids.

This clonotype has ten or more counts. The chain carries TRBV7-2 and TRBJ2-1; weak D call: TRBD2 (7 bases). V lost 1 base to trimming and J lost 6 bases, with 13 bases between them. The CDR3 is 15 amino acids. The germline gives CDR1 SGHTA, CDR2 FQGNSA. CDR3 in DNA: TGTGCCAGCAGCTTAGATGCGGGGGCTCTCAATGAGCAGTTCTTC. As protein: CASSLDAGALNEQFF.

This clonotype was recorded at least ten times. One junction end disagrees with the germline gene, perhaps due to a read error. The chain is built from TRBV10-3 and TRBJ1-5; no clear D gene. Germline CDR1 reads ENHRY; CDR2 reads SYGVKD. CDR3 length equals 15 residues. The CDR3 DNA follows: TGTGCCATCAGTGAGTCCGGAGGACGTAATCAGCCCCAGAATTTT. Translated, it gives CAISESGGRNQPQNF.

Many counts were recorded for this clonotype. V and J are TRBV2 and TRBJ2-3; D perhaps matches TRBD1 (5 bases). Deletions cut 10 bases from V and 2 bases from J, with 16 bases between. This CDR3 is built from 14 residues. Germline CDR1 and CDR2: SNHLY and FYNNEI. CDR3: CATPQGGITDTQYF. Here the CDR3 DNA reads TGTGCCACCCCCCAGGGTGGGATCACAGATACGCAGTATTTT.

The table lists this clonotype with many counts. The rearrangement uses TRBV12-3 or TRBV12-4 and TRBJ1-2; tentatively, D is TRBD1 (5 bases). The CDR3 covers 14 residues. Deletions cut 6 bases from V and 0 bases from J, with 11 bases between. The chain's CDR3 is CASRGGQANYGYTF. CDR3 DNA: TGTGCCAGCAGGGGCGGACAAGCTAACTATGGCTACACCTTC.

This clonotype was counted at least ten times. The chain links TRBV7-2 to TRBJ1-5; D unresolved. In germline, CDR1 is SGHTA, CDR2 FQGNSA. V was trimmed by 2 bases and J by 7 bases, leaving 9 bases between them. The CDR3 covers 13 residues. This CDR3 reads CASSLYPDQPQHF. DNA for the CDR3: TGTGCCAGCAGCTTATATCCGGACCAGCCCCAGCATTTT. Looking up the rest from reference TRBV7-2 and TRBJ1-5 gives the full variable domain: GAGVSQSPSNKVTEKGKDVELRCDPISGHTALYWYRQSLGQGLEFLIYFQGNSAPDKSGLPSDRFSAERTGGSVSTLTIQRTQQEDSAVYLCASSLYPDQPQHFGDGTRLSIL.

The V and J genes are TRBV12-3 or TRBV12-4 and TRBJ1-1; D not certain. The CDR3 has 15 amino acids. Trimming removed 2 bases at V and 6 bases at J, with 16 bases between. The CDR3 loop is CASSLRRAGVSEAFF. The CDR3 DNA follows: TGTGCCAGCAGTTTACGAAGAGCTGGCGTGTCTGAAGCTTTCTTT.

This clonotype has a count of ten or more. The CDR3 loop is CASSQGRRRGRSYNEQFF. CDR3 nucleotides: TGTGCCAGCAGCCAAGGACGGCGGCGGGGGCGCTCCTACAATGAGCAGTTCTTC. The rearrangement joins TRBV3-1 to TRBJ2-1; perhaps TRBD2 as D (7 bases). This CDR3 region has 18 residues. With 1 base removed from V and 0 bases from J, the gap between germline ends came to 16 bases. CDR1 LGHDT and CDR2 YNNKEL come from the germline V gene (reference sequence).

Here the CDR3 DNA reads TGCAGTGCTAGGCTCTTTGTGGTGACAGGAAAACTAACGGGGTATGGCTACACCTTC. Translation: CSARLFVVTGKLTGYGYTF. The rearrangement links TRBV20-1 to TRBJ1-2, with D tentatively TRBD1 (6 bases). CDR3 length equals 19 residues. V gave up 3 bases and J gave up 5 bases, with 31 bases separating them. The germline V gene encodes CDR1 DFQATT and CDR2 SNEGSKA (reference sequence).

The CDR3 sequence is CSARVQGNTGELFF. CDR3 nucleotide sequence: TGCAGTGCTAGAGTCCAGGGGAACACCGGGGAGCTGTTTTTT. The chain is built from TRBV20-1 and TRBJ2-2, with TRBD1 as a possible D gene (5 bases). Between the trimmed V and J ends, which lost 1 base and 1 base, there was a span of 7 bases. Germline values: CDR1 DFQATT, CDR2 SNEGSKA (reference sequence). The CDR3 runs 14 residues.

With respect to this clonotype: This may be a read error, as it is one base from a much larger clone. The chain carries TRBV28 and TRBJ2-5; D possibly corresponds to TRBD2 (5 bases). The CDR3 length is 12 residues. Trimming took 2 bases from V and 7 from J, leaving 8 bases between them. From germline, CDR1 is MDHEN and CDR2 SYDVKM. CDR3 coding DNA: TGTGCCAGCAGTTTAGGTCGGGGGACCCAGTACTTC. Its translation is CASSLGRGTQYF. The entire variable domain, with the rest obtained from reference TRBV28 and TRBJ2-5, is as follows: DVKVTQSSRYLVKRTGEKVFLECVQDMDHENMFWYRQDPGLGLRLIYFSYDVKMKEKGDIPEGYSVSREKKERFSLILESASTNQTSMYLCASSLGRGTQYFGPGTRLLVL.

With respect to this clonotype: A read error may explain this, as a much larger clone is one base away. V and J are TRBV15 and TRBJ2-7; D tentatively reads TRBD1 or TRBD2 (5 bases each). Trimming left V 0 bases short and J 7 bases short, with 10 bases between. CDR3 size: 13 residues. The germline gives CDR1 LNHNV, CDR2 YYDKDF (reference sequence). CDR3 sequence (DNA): TGTGCCACCAGCAGAGAAAGTGGGACGGAGCAGTACTTC. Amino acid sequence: CATSRESGTEQYF.

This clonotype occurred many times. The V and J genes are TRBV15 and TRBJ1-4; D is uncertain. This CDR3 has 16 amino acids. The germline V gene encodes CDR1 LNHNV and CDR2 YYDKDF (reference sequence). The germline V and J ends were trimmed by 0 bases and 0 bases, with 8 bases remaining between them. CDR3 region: CATSRDRRSTNEKLFF. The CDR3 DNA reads TGTGCCACCAGCAGAGATCGGAGGTCAACTAATGAAAAACTGTTTTTT.

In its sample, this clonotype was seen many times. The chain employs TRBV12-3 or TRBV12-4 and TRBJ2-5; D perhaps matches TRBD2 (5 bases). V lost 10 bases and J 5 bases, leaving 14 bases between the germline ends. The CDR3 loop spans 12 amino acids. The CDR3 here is CATARGMETQYF. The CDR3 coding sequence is TGTGCCACCGCCCGGGGAATGGAGACCCAGTACTTC.

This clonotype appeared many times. The CDR3 spells CASSALTDQPQHF. The CDR3 bases are TGTGCCAGCAGCGCCCTGACAGATCAGCCCCAGCATTTT. The chain has TRBV7-2 and TRBJ1-5; weak D call: TRBD1 (5 bases). Trimming removed 5 bases at V and 5 bases at J, with 10 bases between. The CDR3 length is 13 residues. CDR1 is SGHTA and CDR2 is FQGNSA in the germline V gene.

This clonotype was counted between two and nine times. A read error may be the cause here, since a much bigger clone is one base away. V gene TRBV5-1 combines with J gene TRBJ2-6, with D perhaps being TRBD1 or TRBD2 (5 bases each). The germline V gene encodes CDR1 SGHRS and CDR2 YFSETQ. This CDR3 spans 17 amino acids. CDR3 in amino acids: CASSLDVGSSGAKVLTF. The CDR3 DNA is TGCGCCAGCAGCTTGGATGTTGGGAGCTCTGGGGCCAAAGTCCTGACTTTC.

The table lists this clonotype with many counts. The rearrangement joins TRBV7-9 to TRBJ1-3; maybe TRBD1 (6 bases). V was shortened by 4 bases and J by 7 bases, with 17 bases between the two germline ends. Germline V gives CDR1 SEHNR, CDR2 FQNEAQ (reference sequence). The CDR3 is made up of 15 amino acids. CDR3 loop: CASSYGQPRGNTIYF. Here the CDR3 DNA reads TGTGCCAGCAGCTACGGACAGCCAAGGGGGAACACCATATATTTT.

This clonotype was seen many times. The CDR3 DNA follows: TGTGCCAGCAGCCTACCGACGACTAGTGCTAAGACCCAGTACTTC. Its protein product is CASSLPTTSAKTQYF. The V and J genes are TRBV28 and TRBJ2-5; a weak D match, TRBD2 (6 bases). This CDR3 region has 15 residues. Between the trimmed V and J ends, which lost 6 bases and 6 bases, there was a span of 20 bases. Looked up from germline, CDR1 is MDHEN and CDR2 is SYDVKM.

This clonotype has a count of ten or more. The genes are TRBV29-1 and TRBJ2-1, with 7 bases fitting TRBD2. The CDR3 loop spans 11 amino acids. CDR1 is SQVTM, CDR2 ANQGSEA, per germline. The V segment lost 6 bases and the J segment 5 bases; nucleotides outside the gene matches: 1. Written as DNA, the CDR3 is TGCAGCGTAGCGGGGAACAATGAGCAGTTCTTC. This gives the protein CSVAGNNEQFF.

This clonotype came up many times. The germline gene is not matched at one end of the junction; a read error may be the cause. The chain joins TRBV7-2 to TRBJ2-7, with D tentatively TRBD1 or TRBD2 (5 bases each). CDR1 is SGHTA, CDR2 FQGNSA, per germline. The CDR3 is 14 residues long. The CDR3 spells CASSLGVGTTDFDF. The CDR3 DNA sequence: TGTGCCAGCAGCTTAGGTGTAGGGACGACTGATTTTGACTTC.

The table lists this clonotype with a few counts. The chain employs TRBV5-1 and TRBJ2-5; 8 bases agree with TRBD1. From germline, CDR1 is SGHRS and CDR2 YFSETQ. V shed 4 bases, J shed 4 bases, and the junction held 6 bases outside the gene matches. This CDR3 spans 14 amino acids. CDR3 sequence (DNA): TGCGCCAGCAGCCCCGGACAGGGAACAGAGACCCAGTACTTC. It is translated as CASSPGQGTETQYF.

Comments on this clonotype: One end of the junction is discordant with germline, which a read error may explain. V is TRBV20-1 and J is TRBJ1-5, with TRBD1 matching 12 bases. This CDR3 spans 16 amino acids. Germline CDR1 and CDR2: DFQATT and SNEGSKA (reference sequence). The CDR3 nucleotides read TGCAGTGCTAGTCCCGGGACAGGGGGCAGAGGTCAGCCCCAGAATTTT. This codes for CSASPGTGGRGQPQNF.

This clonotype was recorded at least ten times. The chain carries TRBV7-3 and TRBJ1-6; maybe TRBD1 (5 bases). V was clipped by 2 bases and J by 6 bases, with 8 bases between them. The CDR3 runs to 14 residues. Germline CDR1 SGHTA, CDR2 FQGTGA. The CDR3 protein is CASSLWGGNSPLHF. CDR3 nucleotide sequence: TGTGCCAGCAGCTTATGGGGCGGTAATTCACCCCTCCACTTT.

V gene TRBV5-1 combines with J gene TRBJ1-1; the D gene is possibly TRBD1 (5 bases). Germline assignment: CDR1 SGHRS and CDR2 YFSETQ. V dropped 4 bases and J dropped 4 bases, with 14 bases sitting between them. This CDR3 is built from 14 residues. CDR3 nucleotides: TGCGCCAGCAGCACCACTCCGGGGGGCACTGAAGCTTTCTTT. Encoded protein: CASSTTPGGTEAFF.

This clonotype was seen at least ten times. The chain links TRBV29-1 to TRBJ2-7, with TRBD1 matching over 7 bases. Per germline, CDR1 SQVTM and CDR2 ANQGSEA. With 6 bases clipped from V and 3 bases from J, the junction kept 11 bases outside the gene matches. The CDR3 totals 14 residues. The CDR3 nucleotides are TGCAGCGTCGCCCGACAGGGTGGGTTCTACGAGCAGTACTTC. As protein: CSVARQGGFYEQYF.

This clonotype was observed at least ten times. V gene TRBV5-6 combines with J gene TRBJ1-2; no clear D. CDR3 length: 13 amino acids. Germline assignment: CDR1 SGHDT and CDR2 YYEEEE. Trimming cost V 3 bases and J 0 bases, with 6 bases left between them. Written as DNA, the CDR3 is TGTGCCAGCAGCTCCGGGACTAACTATGGCTACACCTTC. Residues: CASSSGTNYGYTF.